This is a list of T cell receptor beta chains from one sample in a study of shared clonotypes between healthy human individuals. Here immunoSEQ multiplex PCR was the method, and the copy in TCRdb shows in-frame clones only, minus some. This table holds approximately 1.9 million clones, around 93% found once. The specimen was naive CD8+ T cells from PBMCs. The receptor set was obtained from a man in his late teens or twenties in good health. Some clones in this sample may be carry-over from other donors' samples. CDR3s include the opening cysteine and the closing phenylalanine or tryptophan. The D gene is left open where the match is weak. Only part of the rows carry a size: once, few, many, or a class if the clone is expanded.

D	V	size	J	CDR3	DNA
-	TRBV28	-	TRBJ2-5	CASSPLGQETQYF	TGTGCCAGCAGTCCTCTGGGCCAAGAGACCCAGTACTTC
-	TRBV2	-	TRBJ2-3	CASSAGPTRADTQYF	TGTGCCAGCAGCGCCGGTCCAACGAGGGCAGATACGCAGTATTTT
TRBD2	TRBV19	-	TRBJ2-1	CASRTSGRDEQFF	TGTGCCAGTAGGACTAGCGGGAGGGATGAGCAGTTCTTC
-	TRBV27	few	TRBJ1-2	CASRGILGYGYTF	TGTGCCAGCAGGGGAATTTTGGGCTATGGCTACACCTTC
-	TRBV7-6	-	TRBJ2-1	CASSLASSTGRFF	TGTGCCAGCAGCTTAGCGTCATCGACGGGAAGGTTCTTC
-	TRBV7-9	-	TRBJ1-2	CASSGTGPNYGYTF	TGTGCCAGCAGCGGTACGGGCCCTAACTATGGCTACACCTTC
TRBD1	TRBV25-1	-	TRBJ1-1	CASSEPGQGAKLNTEAFF	TGTGCCAGCAGTGAACCTGGACAGGGGGCGAAATTGAACACTGAAGCTTTCTTT
-	TRBV11-3	-	TRBJ2-7	CASSRGPPYEQYF	TGTGCCAGCAGTCGGGGCCCGCCCTACGAGCAGTACTTC
-	TRBV30	-	TRBJ2-1	CAWSVTPLNEQFF	TGTGCCTGGAGTGTAACCCCCCTGAATGAGCAGTTCTTC
-	TRBV5-1	-	TRBJ1-3	CASSLARIISGNTIYF	TGCGCCAGCAGCTTGGCCCGGATTATCTCCGGAAACACCATATATTTT
TRBD1	TRBV28	-	TRBJ2-5	CASSVTGTGAIAPMAETQYF	TGTGCCAGCAGTGTAACCGGGACAGGGGCCATAGCCCCCATGGCAGAGACCCAGTACTTC
-	TRBV6-5	once	TRBJ2-2	CASSWGSTGELFF	TGTGCCAGCAGTTGGGGTAGCACCGGGGAGCTGTTTTTT
-	TRBV19	-	TRBJ1-1	CASSIDGEDTEAFF	TGTGCCAGTAGTATAGACGGGGAGGACACTGAAGCTTTCTTT
TRBD1	TRBV28	-	TRBJ2-7	CASSLNRGPSYEQYF	TGTGCCAGCAGTTTAAACAGGGGCCCTTCCTACGAGCAGTACTTC
-	TRBV5-1	-	TRBJ2-4	CASSLGVAKNIQYF	TGCGCCAGCAGCTTGGGCGTAGCCAAAAACATTCAGTACTTC
-	TRBV4-3	-	TRBJ2-1	CASSQGTSGGYNEQFF	TGCGCCAGCAGCCAAGGAACATCCGGGGGATACAATGAGCAGTTCTTC
TRBD1	TRBV7-2	-	TRBJ2-1	CASRKGQSSYNEQFF	TGTGCCAGCAGAAAGGGACAGAGCTCCTACAATGAGCAGTTCTTC
-	TRBV7-5	-	TRBJ1-2	CARRARNRDRETNYGYTF	TGTGCCAGAAGGGCCCGAAACCGGGACAGGGAAACTAACTATGGCTACACCTTC
-	TRBV7-8	-	TRBJ1-1	CASSLYRAAGTTEAFF	TGTGCCAGCAGCTTATATAGGGCGGCCGGGACCACTGAAGCTTTCTTT
-	TRBV10-3	-	TRBJ2-1	CAISDPTYEEQFF	TGTGCCATCAGTGATCCGACCTATGAGGAGCAGTTCTTC
TRBD2	TRBV6-5	-	TRBJ2-5	CASSRFGRAQETQYF	TGTGCCAGCAGTCGTTTCGGGAGGGCGCAAGAGACCCAGTACTTC
TRBD1	TRBV11-2	-	TRBJ1-1	CASSSRQGMNTEAFF	TGTGCCAGCAGCTCCCGACAGGGAATGAACACTGAAGCTTTCTTT
-	TRBV5-4	-	TRBJ1-2	CASSLKGHGFYTF	TGTGCCAGCAGCTTGAAGGGGCACGGATTCTACACCTTC
-	TRBV4-1	few	TRBJ1-4	CASSLRSGTEKLFF	TGCGCCAGCAGCCTGAGGAGTGGGACTGAAAAACTGTTTTTT
TRBD2	TRBV14	-	TRBJ2-1	CASSPGTSGYNEQFF	TGTGCCAGCAGCCCCGGGACTAGCGGCTACAATGAGCAGTTCTTC
TRBD1	TRBV7-9	-	TRBJ2-4	CASSSGTADFF	TGTGCCAGCAGCTCCGGGACAGCGGATTTTTTC
-	TRBV5-8	-	TRBJ2-7	CASSFHTGSSYEQYF	TGTGCCAGCAGCTTTCACACGGGGAGCTCCTACGAGCAGTACTTC
TRBD1	TRBV5-1	-	TRBJ2-3	CASSPRNRDRNTDTQYF	TGCGCCAGCAGCCCACGAAACAGGGACAGAAACACAGATACGCAGTATTTT
TRBD2	TRBV7-9	-	TRBJ2-7	CASSPRSGRLVPTGEQYF	TGTGCCAGCAGTCCTCGGAGCGGGAGGCTAGTCCCTACGGGCGAGCAGTACTTC
TRBD2	TRBV30	-	TRBJ2-7	CAWTLSRTSGYEQYF	TGTGCCTGGACCCTCTCACGGACTAGCGGTTACGAGCAGTACTTC